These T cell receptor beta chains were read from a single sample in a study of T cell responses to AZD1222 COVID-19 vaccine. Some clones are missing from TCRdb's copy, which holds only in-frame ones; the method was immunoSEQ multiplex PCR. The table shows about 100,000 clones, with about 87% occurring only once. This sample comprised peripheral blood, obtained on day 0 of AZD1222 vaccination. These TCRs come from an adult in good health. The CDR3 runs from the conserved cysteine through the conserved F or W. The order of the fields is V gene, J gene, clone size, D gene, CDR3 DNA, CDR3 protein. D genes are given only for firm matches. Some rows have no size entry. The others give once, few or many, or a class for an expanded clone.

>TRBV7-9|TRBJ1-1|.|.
TGTGCCAGCAGGCGAGGGCAGGGGTCGGTGAACACTGAAGCTTTCTTT
CASRRGQGSVNTEAFF
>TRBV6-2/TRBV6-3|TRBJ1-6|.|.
TGTGCCAGCAGTCAAACCGGGACACAAGCTTATTCACCCCTCCACTTT
CASSQTGTQAYSPLHF
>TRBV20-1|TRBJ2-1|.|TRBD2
TGCAGTGCTAGTAGAAGCGGGAGACCCGATGAGCAGTTCTTC
CSASRSGRPDEQFF
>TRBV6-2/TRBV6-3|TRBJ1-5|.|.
TGTGCCAGCAGCGACCGTCTAGATCAGCCCCAGCATTTT
CASSDRLDQPQHF
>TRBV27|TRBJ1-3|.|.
TGTGCCAGCAGTCCCTATTACAGGGAATCCGGAAACACCATATATTTT
CASSPYYRESGNTIYF
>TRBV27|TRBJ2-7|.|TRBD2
TGTGCCAGCAGTTTAGGGCAGGGAGGGTACGAGCAGTACTTC
CASSLGQGGYEQYF
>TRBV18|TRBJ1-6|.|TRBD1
TGTGCCAGCTCTTCCGACAGGGGGCGAGTTGGTTCACCCCTCCACTTT
CASSSDRGRVGSPLHF
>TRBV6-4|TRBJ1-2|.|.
TGTGCCAGCAGGGACCGGGCTCCCTATGGCTACACCTTC
CASRDRAPYGYTF
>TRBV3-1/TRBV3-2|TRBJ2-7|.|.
TGTGCCAGCAGCCCATATGATCTAGGGGGTTACGAGCAGTACTTC
CASSPYDLGGYEQYF
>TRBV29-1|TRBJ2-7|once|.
TGCAGCGTTGCCAGGGACTACGAGCAGTACTTC
CSVARDYEQYF
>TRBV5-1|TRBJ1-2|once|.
TGCGCCAGCAGGACGGACTTTAACTATGGCTACACCTTC
CASRTDFNYGYTF
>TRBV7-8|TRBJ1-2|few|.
TGTGCCAGCAGCTTTAGCGGGCAGGCCCTTAACTATGGCTACACCTTC
CASSFSGQALNYGYTF
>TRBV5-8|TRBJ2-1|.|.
TGTGCCAGCAGCACAAGAAATGAGCAGTTCTTC
CASSTRNEQFF
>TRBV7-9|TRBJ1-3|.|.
TGTGCCAGCAGCTTAGAACAGGGTTCTGGAAACACCATATATTTT
CASSLEQGSGNTIYF
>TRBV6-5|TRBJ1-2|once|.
TGTGCCAGCGATCTGGACGGTGGGTATGGCTACACCTTC
CASDLDGGYGYTF
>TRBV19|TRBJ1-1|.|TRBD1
TGTGCCAGCGCCGCACAATCCGGGACAGACATGGCTTTCTTT
CASAAQSGTDMAFF
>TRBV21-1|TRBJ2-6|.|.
TGTGCCCGCCATAGGTCTGGGGCCAACGTCCTGACTTTC
CARHRSGANVLTF
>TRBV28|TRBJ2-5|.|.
TGTGCCAGCAGTTCCGCGCTTGGGGGGTCAAAAGAGACCCAGTACTTC
CASSSALGGSKETQYF
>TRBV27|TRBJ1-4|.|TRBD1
TGTGCCAGCAGTTTATTTCGACAGGGAGGTGAAAAACTGTTTTTT
CASSLFRQGGEKLFF
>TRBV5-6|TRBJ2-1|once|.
TGTGCCAGCAGCTCCACTGGGGCCGGTAATGAGCAGTTCTTC
CASSSTGAGNEQFF
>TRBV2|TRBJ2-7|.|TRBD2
TGTGCCAGCATCTACTCCGGGGACTACGACGCCGGGCAGTACTTC
CASIYSGDYDAGQYF
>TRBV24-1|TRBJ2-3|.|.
TGTGCCACCAGTGGGGACAGCACAGATACGCAGTATTTT
CATSGDSTDTQYF
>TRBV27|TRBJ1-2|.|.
TGTGCCAGCAGTTTATCGGATAGGCAGGGTCTTGGCTACACCTTC
CASSLSDRQGLGYTF
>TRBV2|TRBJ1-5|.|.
TGTGCCAGCAGGTACCGGGACACCGCTCGGGAGCCCCAGCATTTT
CASRYRDTAREPQHF
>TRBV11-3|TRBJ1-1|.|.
TGTGCCAGCAGCTTAGTCATGGTAGGGAACACTGAAGCTTTCTTT
CASSLVMVGNTEAFF
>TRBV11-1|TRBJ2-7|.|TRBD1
TGTGCCAGCAGCTTAGCGGCGGGACAGGGATACGAGCAGTACTTC
CASSLAAGQGYEQYF
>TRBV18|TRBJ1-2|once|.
TGTGCCAGCTCGTCAGACAAGAACTATGGCTACACCTTC
CASSSDKNYGYTF